This TCR beta chain originates from a study of low-dose radiotherapy and immunotherapy resistance in tumors. Study details: Members of Cohort 1 were treated with 0.5 Gy per fraction every 2 weeks. The prescribed total PTV dose was 6.5 Gy. Across 26 weeks, 13 Gy in total went to Cohort 2, delivered as 1 Gy per fraction every two weeks. Once cycle 1 day 1 began, patients took oral aspirin 300 mg daily for four cycles.

cDNA synthesis used a TRAV/TRBV-specific primer set for both chains. TCRs were amplified for approximately 21 PCR cycles with a constant-region primer and V-primer adapter. TCRdb re-called the reads through MiXCR, storing one row per CDR3 protein. This sample has 85,000 to 95,000 distinct CDR3 sequences, with around a fifth found just once. This clonotype was seen ten or more times. V gave up 5 bases and J gave up 6 bases; unmatched junction bases: 13. Germline CDR1 reads SGHTA; CDR2 reads FQGNSA. This CDR3 contains 18 residues. Time point reported: after trial treatment. This sample's treatment: LDRT plus nivolumab, ipilimumab, low-dose cyclophosphamide and aspirin (RACIN trial). The donors' treatment consisted of nivolumab, ipilimumab, aspirin, low-dose cyclophosphamide and low-dose radiotherapy.

This sequence was found in a female donor with ovarian cancer. The gene calls are TRBV7-2 and TRBJ2-2; 12 bases are a match to TRBD2. The starting material was PBMCs, obtained after low-dose radiotherapy plus immunotherapy. The CDR3 sequence: CASSLGASGRAKAGELFF. The DNA for the CDR3 is TGTGCCAGCAGCCTCGGGGCTAGCGGGAGGGCCAAGGCCGGGGAGCTGTTTTTT.